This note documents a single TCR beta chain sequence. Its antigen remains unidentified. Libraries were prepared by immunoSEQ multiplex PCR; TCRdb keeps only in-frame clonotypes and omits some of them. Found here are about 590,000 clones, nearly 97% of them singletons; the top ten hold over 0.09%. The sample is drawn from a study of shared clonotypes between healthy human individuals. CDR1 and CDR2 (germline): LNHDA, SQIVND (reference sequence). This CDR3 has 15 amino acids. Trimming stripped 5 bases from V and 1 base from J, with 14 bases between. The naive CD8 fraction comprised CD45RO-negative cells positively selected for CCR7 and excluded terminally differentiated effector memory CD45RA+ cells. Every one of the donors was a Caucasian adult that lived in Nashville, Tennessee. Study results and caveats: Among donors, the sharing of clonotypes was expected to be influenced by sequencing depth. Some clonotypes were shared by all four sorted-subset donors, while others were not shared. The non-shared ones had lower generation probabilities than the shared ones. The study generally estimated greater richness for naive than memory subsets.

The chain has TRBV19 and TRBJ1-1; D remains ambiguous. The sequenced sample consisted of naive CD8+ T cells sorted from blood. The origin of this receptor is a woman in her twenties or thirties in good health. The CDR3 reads CASSRAAFGNTEAFF. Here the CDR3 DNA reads TGTGCCAGTAGTCGGGCGGCCTTTGGGAACACTGAAGCTTTCTTT.